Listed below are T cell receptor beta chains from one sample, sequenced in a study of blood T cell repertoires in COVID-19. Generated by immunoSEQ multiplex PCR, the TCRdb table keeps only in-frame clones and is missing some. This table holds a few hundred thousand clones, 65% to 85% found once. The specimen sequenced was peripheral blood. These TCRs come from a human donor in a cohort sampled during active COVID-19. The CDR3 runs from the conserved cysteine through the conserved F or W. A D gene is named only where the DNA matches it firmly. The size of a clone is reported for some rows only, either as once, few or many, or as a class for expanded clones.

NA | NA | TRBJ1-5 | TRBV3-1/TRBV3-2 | TGTGCCAGCAGCCAGGGACGGGAGAATCAGCCCCAGCATTTT | CASSQGRENQPQHF
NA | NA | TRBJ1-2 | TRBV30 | TGTGCCTGTCCTTTCAAGAGGGGGACCTATGGCTACACCTTC | CACPFKRGTYGYTF
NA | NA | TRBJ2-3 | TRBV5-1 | TGCGCCAGCAGCATAATAGCGGAGCAGGGCGATACGCAGTATTTT | CASSIIAEQGDTQYF
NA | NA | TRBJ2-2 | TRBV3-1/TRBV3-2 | TGTGCCAGCAGCCAAAGGGGGCAGGGACTTGGCACCGGGGAGCTGTTTTTT | CASSQRGQGLGTGELFF
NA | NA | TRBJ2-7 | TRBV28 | TGTGCCAGCAGTCGTCTCTCTTACAGCTCCTACGAGCAGTACTTC | CASSRLSYSSYEQYF
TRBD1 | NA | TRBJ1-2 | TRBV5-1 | TGCGCCAGCAGCGGGGGACAGGGGGCCGGTGGCTACACCTTC | CASSGGQGAGGYTF
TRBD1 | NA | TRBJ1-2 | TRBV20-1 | TGCAGTGCTAGTACAGGGGTAGCCCACTATGGCTACACCTTC | CSASTGVAHYGYTF
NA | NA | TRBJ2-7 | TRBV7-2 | TGTGCCAGCAGCTTTGGGGGGGCGCGGGAGCAGTACTTC | CASSFGGAREQYF
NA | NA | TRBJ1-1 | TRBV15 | TGTGCCACCAGCAGTGAGCCGAACACTGAAGCTTTCTTT | CATSSEPNTEAFF
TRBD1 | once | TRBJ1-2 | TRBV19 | TGTGCCAGTAGTACGTCCGGGACAGCGGTTCGCTACACCTTC | CASSTSGTAVRYTF
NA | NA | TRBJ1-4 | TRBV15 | TGTGCCACCTCCCGCGGGGCTACAGGCTCTAATGAAAAACTGTTTTTT | CATSRGATGSNEKLFF
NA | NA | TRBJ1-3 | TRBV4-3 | TGCGCCAGCAGCCCTAGACGGTTGTACTCTGGAAACACCATATATTTT | CASSPRRLYSGNTIYF
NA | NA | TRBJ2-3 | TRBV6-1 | TGTGCCAGCAGTGACCTAGGAGATACGCAGTATTTT | CASSDLGDTQYF
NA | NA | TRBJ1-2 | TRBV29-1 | TGCAGCGTTGAACACGGTATCTATGGCTACACCTTC | CSVEHGIYGYTF
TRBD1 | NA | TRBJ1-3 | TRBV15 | TGTGCCACCAGCAGAACCGGGACAGGGGGTTCGGGAAACACCATATATTTT | CATSRTGTGGSGNTIYF
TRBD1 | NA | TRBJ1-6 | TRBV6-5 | TGTGCCAGCAGCCGAACACAGGGGCTAGACTCACCCCTCCACTTT | CASSRTQGLDSPLHF
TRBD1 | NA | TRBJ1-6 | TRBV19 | TGTGCCAGTGGGTCTATATGGACAGGGAGCTCCTATAATTCACCCCTCCACTTT | CASGSIWTGSSYNSPLHF
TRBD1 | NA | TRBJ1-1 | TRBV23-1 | TGCGCCAGCAGTCAACGACAGGGGTGGAACACTGAAGCTTTCTTT | CASSQRQGWNTEAFF
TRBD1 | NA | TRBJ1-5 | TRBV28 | TGTGCCAGCAGTTCCTCCGGGACAGGGAGCCTATATAGCAATCAGCCCCAGCATTTT | CASSSSGTGSLYSNQPQHF
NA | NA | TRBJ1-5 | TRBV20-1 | TGCAGTGCACCGGGGTCGACCCAGCATTTT | CSAPGSTQHF
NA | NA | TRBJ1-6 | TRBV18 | TGTGCCAGCTCACCCAACTCTCCAGGGATAGGCTCACCCCTCCACTTT | CASSPNSPGIGSPLHF
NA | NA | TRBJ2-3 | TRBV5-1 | TGCGCCAGCAGCCCGGCGGAAGATACGCAGTATTTT | CASSPAEDTQYF
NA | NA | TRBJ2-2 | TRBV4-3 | TGCGCCAGCAGCCAAGATTTAGACACCGGGGAGCTGTTTTTT | CASSQDLDTGELFF
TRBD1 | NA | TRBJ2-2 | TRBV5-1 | TGCGCCAGCAGCTTGTTGGTGACAGGGAGAACCGGGGAGCTGTTTTTT | CASSLLVTGRTGELFF
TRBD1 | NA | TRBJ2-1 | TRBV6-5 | TGTGCCAGCAGCAGGACAGGGGGCGAAGGAAATGAGCAGTTCTTC | CASSRTGGEGNEQFF
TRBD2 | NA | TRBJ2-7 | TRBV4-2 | TGTGCCAGCAGCCAAGAACCGGGGGGGGTGCCCTACGAGCAGTACTTC | CASSQEPGGVPYEQYF
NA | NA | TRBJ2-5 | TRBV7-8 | TGTGCCAGCACCTTCCCCCATGAGACCCAGTACTTC | CASTFPHETQYF
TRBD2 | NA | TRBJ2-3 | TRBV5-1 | TGCGCCAGCAGCCCCACGGTGGGACTAGCAACCCATTTT | CASSPTVGLATHF
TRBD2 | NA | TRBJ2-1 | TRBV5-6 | TGTGCCAGCAACAGACTAGCGGGGGATGAGCAGTTCTTC | CASNRLAGDEQFF
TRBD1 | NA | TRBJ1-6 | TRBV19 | TGTGCCAGTAGTGAGGACAGGGTGGGTAATTCACCCCTCCACTTT | CASSEDRVGNSPLHF
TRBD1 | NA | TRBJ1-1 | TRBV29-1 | TGCAGCGCCGCCGGGACAGTTACTGAAGCTTTCTTT | CSAAGTVTEAFF
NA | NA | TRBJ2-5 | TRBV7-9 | TGTGCCAGCAGCTTAATCCCGGACCCCGGGGGAGAGACCCAGTACTTC | CASSLIPDPGGETQYF
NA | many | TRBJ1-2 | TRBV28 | TGTGCCAGCACCTTGCAGGGCATGGGTGGCTACACCTTC | CASTLQGMGGYTF
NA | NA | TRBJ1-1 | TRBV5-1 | TGCGCCAGCAGCCCGGACATTCTGGTGGAGGCTTTCTTT | CASSPDILVEAFF
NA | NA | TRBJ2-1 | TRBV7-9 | TGTGCCAGCAGCTTGAGTTCGAGCTCGGAGTTCTTC | CASSLSSSSEFF
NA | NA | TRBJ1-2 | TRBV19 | TGTGCCAGTAGTATCGGGGAAGGCTATGGCTACACCTTC | CASSIGEGYGYTF
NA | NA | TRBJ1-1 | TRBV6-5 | TGTGCCAGCAGAACGGAGGTGGACACTGAAGCTTTCTTT | CASRTEVDTEAFF
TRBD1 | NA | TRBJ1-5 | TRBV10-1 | TGCGCCAGCAGGGAGACGACAGGGGGCAATCAGCCCCAGCATTTT | CASRETTGGNQPQHF
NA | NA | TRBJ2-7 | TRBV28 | TGTGCCAGCACGCTTCAGAACGAGCAGTACTTC | CASTLQNEQYF
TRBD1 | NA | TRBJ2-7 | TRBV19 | TGTGCCAGTACCGCACCCACCAGGGGGAAGTACGAGCAGTACTTC | CASTAPTRGKYEQYF
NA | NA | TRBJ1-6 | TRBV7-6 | TGTGCCAGCAGCTTAGCTAGATGGGAAGGGGCCCTCCACTTT | CASSLARWEGALHF
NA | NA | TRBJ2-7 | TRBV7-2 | TGTGCCAGCAGCTTTACCGGGACAACCCCCTACGAGCAGTACTTC | CASSFTGTTPYEQYF
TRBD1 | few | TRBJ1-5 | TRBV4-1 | TGCGCCAGCAGCCACGAAGACAGGGCGGAGCCCCAGCATTTT | CASSHEDRAEPQHF
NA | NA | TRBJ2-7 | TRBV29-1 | TGCAGCGTGCGGGGTTCAGCCCTCTACGAGCAGTACTTC | CSVRGSALYEQYF
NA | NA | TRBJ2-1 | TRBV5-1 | TGCGCCAGCAGCTTTACTTCTCGGACTGGACCTCAGACGTTCTTC | CASSFTSRTGPQTFF
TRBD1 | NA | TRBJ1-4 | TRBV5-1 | TGCGCCAGCAGCTTAGGGGGACAGGGAGGAGAAAAACTGTTTTTT | CASSLGGQGGEKLFF
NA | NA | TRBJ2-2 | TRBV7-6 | TGTGCCAGCAGCTTACGGGACACCGGGGAGCTGTTTTTT | CASSLRDTGELFF
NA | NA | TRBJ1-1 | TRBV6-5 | TGTGCCAGCGCGCGGGACGGAGAACAGACTGAAGCTTTCTTT | CASARDGEQTEAFF
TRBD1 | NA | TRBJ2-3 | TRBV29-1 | TGCAGCGCTCCCGGGACAGGGGGTTACTACACCTTCACAGATACGCAGTATTTT | CSAPGTGGYYTFTDTQYF
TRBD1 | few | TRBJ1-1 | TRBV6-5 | TGTGCCAGCAGTAGGGACAGGGGGCGGACTGAAGCTTTCTTT | CASSRDRGRTEAFF
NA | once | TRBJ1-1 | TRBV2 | TGTGCCAGAGGTGTTAGCGGGAACCCTGAAGCTTTCTTT | CARGVSGNPEAFF
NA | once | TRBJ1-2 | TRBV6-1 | TGTGCCAGCAGTGAAACAGATTACTATGGCTACACCTTC | CASSETDYYGYTF
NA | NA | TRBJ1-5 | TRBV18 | TGTGCCAGCTCACCAGATCAGGGACCCCAGCATTTT | CASSPDQGPQHF
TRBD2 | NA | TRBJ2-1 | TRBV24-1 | TGTGCCACCAGTGACTATGGGGGGGGTTTGGCGCAGTTCTTC | CATSDYGGGLAQFF
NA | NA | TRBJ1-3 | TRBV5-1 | TGCGCCAGCAGCTTGGCGGGGAACTCTGGAAACACCATATATTTT | CASSLAGNSGNTIYF
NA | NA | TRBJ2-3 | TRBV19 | TGTGCCAGCCGCGGGGGCAAAGGTTATACGCAGTATTTT | CASRGGKGYTQYF